The 25 T cell receptor beta chains below come from one sample, sequenced in a study of blood T cell repertoires in COVID-19. Some clones are missing from TCRdb's copy, which holds only in-frame ones; the method was immunoSEQ multiplex PCR. The sample lists some 300,000 clones, around 87% seen once, with 2% to 3% in the top ten. The specimen was peripheral blood. Receptors originate from a young man with active or convalescent COVID-19.

The chain recombines TRBV5-6 with TRBJ1-2; maybe TRBD1 (6 bases). CDR3 length equals 11 residues. With 5 bases removed from V and 10 bases from J, the gap between germline ends came to 12 bases. The germline V gene has CDR1 SGHDT and CDR2 YYEEEE. Here the CDR3 reads CASRGGDDYTF. The CDR3 DNA reads TGTGCCAGCAGAGGGGGAGATGACTACACCTTC.

The CDR3: CASTPLGSNTDTQYF. In nucleotides, the CDR3 is TGCGCCAGCACCCCCCTCGGGAGTAACACAGATACGCAGTATTTT. The rearrangement links TRBV4-1 to TRBJ2-3; perhaps TRBD2 as D (6 bases). Germline CDR1 is MGHRA and CDR2 is YSYEKL. The CDR3 loop spans 15 amino acids. V dropped 7 bases and J dropped 2 bases, with 16 bases sitting between them.

The V gene is TRBV28, the J gene TRBJ1-2; no reliable D call. The V gene lost 7 bases and the J gene lost 5 bases, with 8 bases spanning the gap. Germline CDR1 is MDHEN and CDR2 is SYDVKM. The CDR3 contains 11 residues. As DNA, the CDR3 is TGTGCCAGCACGACTCGTTATGGCTACACCTTC. Its translation: CASTTRYGYTF.

The V call is TRBV9, the J call TRBJ2-3, with D possibly matching TRBD2 (6 bases). Germline loops: CDR1 SGDLS, CDR2 YYNGEE. The CDR3 runs to 16 residues. V shed 1 base and J shed 0 bases, with 12 bases lying between them. The CDR3 sequence: CASSVSVGTSTDTQYF. In nucleotides, the CDR3 is TGTGCCAGCAGCGTATCGGTAGGGACTAGCACAGATACGCAGTATTTT.

Only one count was recorded for this clone. The chain links TRBV5-1 to TRBJ1-4, with 7 bases matching TRBD1. Germline-derived CDR1 and CDR2 are SGHRS and YFSETQ. Trimming removed 4 bases from V and 3 bases from J; junction bases left unmatched: 6. This CDR3 has 15 residues. The CDR3 bases are TGCGCCAGCAGCGGCTGGACAGGACCTAATGAAAAACTGTTTTTT. Protein sequence: CASSGWTGPNEKLFF.

The count of this clone is one. The chain couples TRBV6-5 to TRBJ2-5; 8 bases agree with TRBD2. The trim removed 5 bases at V and 5 bases at J, leaving 10 bases unmatched. From germline, CDR1 is MNHEY and CDR2 SVGAGI. The CDR3 length is 15 residues. The CDR3 loop is CASSPTLAGWETQYF. In DNA, the CDR3 is TGTGCCAGCAGTCCTACCCTAGCGGGTTGGGAGACCCAGTACTTC.

The chain joins TRBV5-1 to TRBJ2-2; D is perhaps TRBD1 (5 bases). CDR1 and CDR2 from the germline V gene are SGHRS and YFSETQ. The CDR3 is made up of 15 amino acids. Between the trimmed V and J ends, which lost 9 bases and 1 base, there was a span of 16 bases. The CDR3 coding sequence is TGCGCCACAAGGGGCCTCCTCGGGAACACCGGGGAGCTGTTTTTT. The encoded protein is CATRGLLGNTGELFF.

The rearrangement links TRBV11-2 to TRBJ1-1; possible D gene TRBD1, 6 bases. Deletions cut 6 bases from V and 7 bases from J, with 18 bases between. Germline CDR1 and CDR2: SGHAT and FQNNGV. The CDR3 runs 14 residues. This CDR3 is CASRIPGGRIEAFF. Here the CDR3 DNA reads TGTGCCAGCAGAATACCCGGGGGGCGGATTGAAGCTTTCTTT.

In nucleotides, the CDR3 is TGTGCCAGCAGCTTAATAGGGGGTGGCTACACCTTC. Translated, it gives CASSLIGGGYTF. The chain links TRBV13 to TRBJ1-2; D is possibly TRBD1 (6 bases). The V gene's germline CDR1 is PRHDT and CDR2 FYEKMQ (reference sequence). CDR3 length: 12 residues. With 2 bases removed from V and 7 bases from J, the gap between germline ends came to 8 bases.

V usage is TRBV28 and J usage is TRBJ1-1; D might be TRBD1 (6 bases). CDR1 and CDR2 from the germline V gene are MDHEN and SYDVKM. This CDR3 has 15 residues. Trimming took off 3 bases at V and 10 bases at J, with 21 bases between the two ends. CDR3 DNA sequence: TGTGCCAGCAGTTTCCGCCATATTACGGGGGGCCCAGCTTTCTTT. Translating gives CASSFRHITGGPAFF.

This clone was found a few times. The chain employs TRBV19 and TRBJ1-4; 10 bases are a match to TRBD1. This CDR3 has 18 amino acids. V shed 5 bases and J 0 bases; nucleotides not matched to a gene: 9. Looked up from germline, CDR1 is LNHDA and CDR2 is SQIVND (reference sequence). This CDR3 reads CASSAGTGEIATNEKLFF. The CDR3, as DNA: TGTGCCAGTAGTGCAGGGACAGGGGAGATTGCAACTAATGAAAAACTGTTTTTT.

This chain joins TRBV15 and TRBJ1-2; D call uncertain. There are 13 residues in the CDR3. With 0 bases removed from V and 3 bases from J, the gap between germline ends came to 5 bases. Germline CDR1 and CDR2: LNHNV and YYDKDF (reference sequence). For the CDR3, the DNA is TGTGCCACCAGCAGAGACAGGTACTATGGCTACACCTTC. It codes for CATSRDRYYGYTF.

This clone has only a few counts. The rearrangement uses TRBV12-3 or TRBV12-4 and TRBJ1-1; TRBD1 matches 7 bases. CDR3 length: 13 amino acids. Trimming took 5 bases from V and 8 from J; bases not matched to a gene: 8. The CDR3 spells CASSMSTGTEAFF. The CDR3 region has the DNA TGTGCCAGCAGTATGTCGACAGGGACCGAAGCTTTCTTT.

The genes are TRBV3-1 (or the pseudogene TRBV3-2) and TRBJ1-3; D is unresolved. The ends were cut back, 4 bases at V and 6 bases at J, with 16 bases in the middle. The CDR3 is 15 amino acids. The germline V gene encodes CDR1 LGHDT and CDR2 YNNKEL (reference sequence). CDR3 sequence (DNA): TGTGCCAGCAGCCCGATTCGGGTGGTGGAAAACACCATATATTTT. Protein: CASSPIRVVENTIYF.

The chain combines TRBV28 with TRBJ1-2; D is undetermined. The length of the CDR3 is 13 residues. Germline CDR1 is MDHEN and CDR2 is SYDVKM. Between the trimmed V and J ends, which lost 8 bases and 8 bases, there was a span of 18 bases. CDR3 sequence reads: CASGYSYSGGYTF. In DNA, the CDR3 is TGTGCCAGCGGATACAGTTACTCTGGAGGCTACACCTTC.

The count of this clone is one. The chain joins TRBV5-1 to TRBJ2-1; maybe TRBD2 (5 bases). Trimming shortened V by 3 bases and J by 0 bases, and 13 bases separated the two germline ends. The CDR3 has 16 amino acids. Germline CDR1 SGHRS, CDR2 YFSETQ. The chain's CDR3 is CASSSLAPSSYNEQFF. The DNA of the CDR3 is TGCGCCAGCAGCTCTCTAGCCCCGAGCTCCTACAATGAGCAGTTCTTC. The variable domain in full, with the rest retrieved from reference TRBV5-1 and TRBJ2-1, is KAGVTQTPRYLIKTRGQQVTLSCSPISGHRSVSWYQQTPGQGLQFLFEYFSETQRNKGNFPGRFSGRQFSNSRSEMNVSTLELGDSALYLCASSSLAPSSYNEQFFGPGTRLTVL.

This chain links TRBV18 with TRBJ2-5, with 9 bases lining up with TRBD1. The J segment lost 2 bases and the V segment lost 4 bases, leaving 2 bases of the junction unmatched. Germline assignment: CDR1 KGHSH and CDR2 LQKENI. The CDR3 runs to 14 residues. CDR3 bases: TGTGCCAGCTCACACGGACAGGGGCAAGAGACCCAGTACTTC. As protein: CASSHGQGQETQYF.

The rearrangement links TRBV18 to TRBJ2-5; D not resolved. CDR1 and CDR2 from the germline V gene are KGHSH and LQKENI. This CDR3 has 13 residues. V was cut by 4 bases and J by 3 bases, with 9 bases left in between. The CDR3 loop reads CASSQNSEETQYF. In nucleotides, the CDR3 is TGTGCCAGCTCACAAAACAGTGAAGAGACCCAGTACTTC.

This chain joins TRBV6-4 and TRBJ2-1; TRBD2 matches 13 bases. J gave up 8 bases and V 2 bases, and 3 bases lay outside the gene matches. CDR1 MRHNA and CDR2 SNTAGT come from the germline V gene. This CDR3 is built from 15 residues. This CDR3 is CASSDRTSGSYEQFF. For the CDR3, the DNA is TGTGCCAGCAGTGACAGGACTAGCGGGAGCTATGAGCAGTTCTTC.

The chain is built from TRBV6-1 and TRBJ2-5; 9 bases line up with TRBD1. Germline trimming cut 6 bases from V and 5 bases from J; bases unmatched to any gene: 10. CDR1 and CDR2 (germline): MNHNS, SASEGT. The CDR3 has 15 residues. The DNA of the CDR3 is TGTGCCAGCAGCGGGGGGACAGGGCGAGGGGAGACCCAGTACTTC. It specifies CASSGGTGRGETQYF.

The CDR3 sequence: CAISERLAGATGELFF. The CDR3 coding sequence is TGTGCCATCAGTGAGAGGCTAGCGGGCGCCACCGGGGAGCTGTTTTTT. This chain connects TRBV10-3 to TRBJ2-2, with 8 nucleotides matching TRBD2. Trimming cost V 2 bases and J 4 bases; bases outside gene matches: 6. This CDR3 is built from 16 residues. Per germline, CDR1 ENHRY and CDR2 SYGVKD.

The genes are TRBV29-1 and TRBJ2-7; TRBD2 matches 13 bases. Germline CDR1 SQVTM, CDR2 ANQGSEA. After removal of 5 bases from V and 4 bases from J, the junction contained 2 bases not matched to a gene. This CDR3 is built from 13 residues. The CDR3 sequence is CSVRLAGGYEQYF. As DNA, the CDR3 is TGCAGCGTTCGACTAGCGGGGGGATACGAGCAGTACTTC.

This clone was picked up one time. This chain joins TRBV5-1 and TRBJ1-1; a weak D match, TRBD1 (6 bases). Trimming removed 3 bases at V and 5 bases at J, with 17 bases between. Germline assignment: CDR1 SGHRS and CDR2 YFSETQ. The CDR3 spans 15 residues. The CDR3 region is CASSSTQGGRTEAFF. CDR3 nucleotide sequence: TGCGCCAGCAGCTCAACACAGGGCGGGAGGACTGAAGCTTTCTTT. Supplemented by reference TRBV5-1 and TRBJ1-1, the full variable domain reads KAGVTQTPRYLIKTRGQQVTLSCSPISGHRSVSWYQQTPGQGLQFLFEYFSETQRNKGNFPGRFSGRQFSNSRSEMNVSTLELGDSALYLCASSSTQGGRTEAFFGQGTRLTVV.

The chain combines TRBV27 with TRBJ1-2, with 8 nucleotides matching TRBD1. Per the germline V gene, CDR1 is MNHEY and CDR2 is SMNVEV (reference sequence). V lost 5 bases and J lost 7; bases outside the gene matches: 15. CDR3 length equals 16 residues. The CDR3 loop is CASSTSGGPGMSGYTF. CDR3 bases: TGTGCCAGCAGTACGTCAGGGGGCCCCGGGATGTCTGGCTACACCTTC.

V and J are TRBV4-1 and TRBJ1-4; D not certain. The CDR3 is 17 amino acids. Trimming left V 3 bases short and J 8 bases short, with 22 bases between. Germline V lookup: CDR1 MGHRA, CDR2 YSYEKL. The CDR3 sequence: CASSHGSVQVGLEKLFF. CDR3 nucleotide sequence: TGCGCCAGCAGCCATGGGTCTGTCCAGGTTGGTTTAGAAAAACTGTTTTTT.